This T cell receptor beta chain was found in a study of blood T cell repertoires in COVID-19. The wider study: Acute and convalescent COVID-19 specimens originated in the United States, Italy and Spain. The analysed material was cDNA or gDNA that came from T cells, B-cell-depleted T cells, or PBMCs.

There are 14 residues in the CDR3. Germline V gives CDR1 LNHDA, CDR2 SQIVND (reference sequence). Between the trimmed V and J ends, which lost 7 bases and 0 bases, there was a span of 12 bases. In the original processing: How many nucleated cells were present was estimated from reference gene primer amplification. This table comes from immunoSEQ multiplex PCR, and its TCRdb copy is limited to in-frame clones, with some not included. That table is the source of V, J and clone size, and D and trimming were worked out from the DNA. The sample includes about 73,000 clones, roughly 84% seen only once; the top ten take about 6%.

This TCR derives from an older woman with acute or convalescent COVID-19. Sequencing was carried out using peripheral blood. The rearrangement uses TRBV19 and TRBJ1-1; weak D call: TRBD1 (6 bases). The CDR3 DNA reads TGTGCCAGTAAGGGAGGGGGGATGAACACTGAAGCTTTCTTT. Translated, it gives CASKGGGMNTEAFF.